The T cell receptor beta chain under discussion was sequenced for a study of siplizumab effects on memory and regulatory T cells. Between the trimmed V and J ends, which lost 2 bases and 2 bases, there was a span of 11 bases. CDR1 is LNHDA, CDR2 SQIVND, per germline (reference sequence). This CDR3 comprises 15 residues. Per sample, 10^5 or so TCR templates underwent assay. The assay was immunoSEQ multiplex PCR, and TCRdb's table has in-frame clones only and misses some. The sample has nearly 95,000 clones, 94% seen once. The receptor's source is a human donor in good health. The sequencing sample was made of non-Treg CD4+ T cells sorted from blood. The rearrangement uses TRBV19 and TRBJ2-3; TRBD2 might be the D (5 bases). CDR3 DNA: TGTGCCAGTAGTATACAAGCGGCGCCCACAGATACGCAGTATTTT. Protein product: CASSIQAAPTDTQYF.